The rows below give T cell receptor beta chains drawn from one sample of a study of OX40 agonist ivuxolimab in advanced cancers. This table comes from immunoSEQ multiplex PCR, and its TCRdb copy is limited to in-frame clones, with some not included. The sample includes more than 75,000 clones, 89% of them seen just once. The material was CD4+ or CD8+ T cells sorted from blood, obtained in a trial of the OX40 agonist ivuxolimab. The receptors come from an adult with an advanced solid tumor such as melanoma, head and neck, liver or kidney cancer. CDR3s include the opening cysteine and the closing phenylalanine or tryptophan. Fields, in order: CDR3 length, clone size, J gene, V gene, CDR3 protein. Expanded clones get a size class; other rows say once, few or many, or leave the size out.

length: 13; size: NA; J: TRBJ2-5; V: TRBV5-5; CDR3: CASTRSGGETQYF
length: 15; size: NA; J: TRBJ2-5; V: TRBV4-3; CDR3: CASSGKMGILETQYF
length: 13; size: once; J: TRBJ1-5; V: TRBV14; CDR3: CASSDGGQQPQHF
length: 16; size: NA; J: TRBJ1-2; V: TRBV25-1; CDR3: CASSEPGQPRGYGYTF
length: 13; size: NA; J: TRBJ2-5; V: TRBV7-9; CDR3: CASSFSGTETQYF
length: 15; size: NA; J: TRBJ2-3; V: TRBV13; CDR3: CASSPRTSRGDTQYF
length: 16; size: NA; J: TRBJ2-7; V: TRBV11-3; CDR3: CASSLDSGLPGDEQYF
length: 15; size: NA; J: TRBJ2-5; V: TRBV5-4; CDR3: CASSLRLAGVETQYF
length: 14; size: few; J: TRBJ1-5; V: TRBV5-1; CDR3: CASSIGDSNQPQHF
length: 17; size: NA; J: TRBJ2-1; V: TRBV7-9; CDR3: CASSQVLAGGNYNEQFF
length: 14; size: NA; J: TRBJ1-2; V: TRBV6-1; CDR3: CASSSGGGNYGYTF
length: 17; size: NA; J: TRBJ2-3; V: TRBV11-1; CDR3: CASSLVSGTCYTDTQYF
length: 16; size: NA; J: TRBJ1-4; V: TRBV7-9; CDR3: CASSDGTAATNEKLFF
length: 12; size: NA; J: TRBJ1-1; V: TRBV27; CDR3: CASSTGFTEAFF
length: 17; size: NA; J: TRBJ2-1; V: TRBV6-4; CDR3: CATEQRDPGQPYNEQFF
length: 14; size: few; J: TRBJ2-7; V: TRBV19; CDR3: CASSMLFGRREQYF
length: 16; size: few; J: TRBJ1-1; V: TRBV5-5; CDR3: CASSLTPDSMNTEAFF
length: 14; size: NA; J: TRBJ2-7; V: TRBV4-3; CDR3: CASSQVGGAYEQYF
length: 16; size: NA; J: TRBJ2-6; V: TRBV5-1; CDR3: CASSVGSLGGANVLTF
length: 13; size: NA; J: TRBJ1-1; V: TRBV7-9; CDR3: CASSLVRGAEAFF
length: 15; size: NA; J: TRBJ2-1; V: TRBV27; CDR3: CASSRGGGSYNEQFF
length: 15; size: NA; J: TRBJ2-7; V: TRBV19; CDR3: CASMYKATLTYEQYF
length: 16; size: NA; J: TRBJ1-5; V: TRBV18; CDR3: CASSPPPKGSNQPQHF
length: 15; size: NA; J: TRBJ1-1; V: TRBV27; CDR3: CASSGAGRVNTEAFF
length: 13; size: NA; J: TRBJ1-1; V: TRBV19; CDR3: CASRKATGTEAFF
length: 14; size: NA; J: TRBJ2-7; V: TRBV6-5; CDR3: CARRLAATSYEQYF
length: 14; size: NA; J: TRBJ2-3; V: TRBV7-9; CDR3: CASSLSGSSDTQYF
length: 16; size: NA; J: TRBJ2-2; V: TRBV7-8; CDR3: CASTPSGAGGTGELFF
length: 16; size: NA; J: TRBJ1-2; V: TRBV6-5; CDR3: CASSYSMPDSHYGYTF
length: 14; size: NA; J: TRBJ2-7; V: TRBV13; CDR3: CASSLTATTYEQYF
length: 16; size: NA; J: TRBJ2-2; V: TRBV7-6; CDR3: CASSPRGTANTGELFF
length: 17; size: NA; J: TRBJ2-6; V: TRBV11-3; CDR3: CASSLASGRFGANVLTF
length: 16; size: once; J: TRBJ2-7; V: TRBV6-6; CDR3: CASRSFGLAGALEQYF
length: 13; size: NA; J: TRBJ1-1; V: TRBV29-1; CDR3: CSVEVQANTEAFF
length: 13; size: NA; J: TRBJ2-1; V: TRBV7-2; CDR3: CASSPQGGSEQFF
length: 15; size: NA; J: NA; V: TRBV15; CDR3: CATSRATARGGEQYF
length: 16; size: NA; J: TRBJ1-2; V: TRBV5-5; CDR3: CASSSITGGATYGYTF
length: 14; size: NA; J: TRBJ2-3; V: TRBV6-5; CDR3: CASKLTLAADTQYF
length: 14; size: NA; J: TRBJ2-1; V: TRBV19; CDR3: CASSTPLDLSEQFF
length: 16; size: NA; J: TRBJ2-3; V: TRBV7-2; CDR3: CASSQGGAGGSDTQYF
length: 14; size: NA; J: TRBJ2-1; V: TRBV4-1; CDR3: CASSQVDLYNEQFF
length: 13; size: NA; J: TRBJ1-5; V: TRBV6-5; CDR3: CASKGQGNQPQHF
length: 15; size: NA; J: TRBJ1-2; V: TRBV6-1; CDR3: CASSEVPPNRAGYTF
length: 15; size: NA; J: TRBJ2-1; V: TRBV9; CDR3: CASSVTSSGGNEQFF
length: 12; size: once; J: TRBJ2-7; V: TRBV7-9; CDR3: CASSGQGLEQYF
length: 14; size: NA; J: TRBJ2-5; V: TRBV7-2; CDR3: CASSLRTSQETQYF
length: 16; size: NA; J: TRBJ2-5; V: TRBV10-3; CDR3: CAISEQAGGSQETQYF
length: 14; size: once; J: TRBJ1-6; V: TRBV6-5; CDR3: CASSYQGNNSPLHF
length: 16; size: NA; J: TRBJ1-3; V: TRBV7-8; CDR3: CASSADRAASGNTIYF
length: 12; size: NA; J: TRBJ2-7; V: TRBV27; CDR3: CARRGRSYEQYF
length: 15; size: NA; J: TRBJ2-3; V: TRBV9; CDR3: CASSWGRTSTDTQYF